This T cell receptor beta chain was recovered during a study of blood T cell repertoires in COVID-19. Study context: Both acute and convalescent COVID-19 samples were obtained from the United States, Italy and Spain.

Patients at the Seattle site were enrolled during active infection and followed longitudinally. The V end lost 0 bases, the J end lost 5 bases, and 12 bases lay between the germline ends. Germline CDR1 and CDR2: SGDLS and YYNGEE. This CDR3 contains 14 residues. Methods used by the authors: Reference gene primer amplification gave estimated nucleated cell counts. Repertoires were generated with immunoSEQ multiplex PCR, while TCRdb's copy carries only in-frame clones and drops some. The DNA gave D and trimming, while V, J and clone size come from that table. The table records fewer than 450,000 clones, approximately 88% of them present only once.

Material for sequencing was peripheral blood. This receptor was obtained from a woman in her forties or fifties with COVID-19, enrolled during active disease. This chain uses TRBV9 with TRBJ2-7, with D tentatively TRBD2 (6 bases). CDR3 loop: CASSVGGVKDEQYF. Here the CDR3 DNA reads TGTGCCAGCAGCGTAGGGGGGGTGAAGGACGAGCAGTACTTC.